This T cell receptor (beta chain) was found in a study of OX40 agonist ivuxolimab in advanced cancers. General study findings and limits: Both blood CD4+ and CD8+ T cells showed clonal growth by week 6 at 0.1 to 3.0 mg/kg.

V gave up 6 bases and J gave up 1 base; unmatched junction bases: 15. This CDR3 region has 18 residues. Produced via immunoSEQ multiplex PCR; TCRdb's table is partial and in-frame only. The sample holds 55,000 to 85,000 clones, more than 75% seen once. Regarding this clone: Its matching antigen is unknown.

V and J are TRBV23-1 and TRBJ1-1, with TRBD1 matching 9 bases. TRBV23-1 is classed as an ORF, of uncertain function. This sample comprised CD4+ or CD8+ T cells sorted from blood, obtained in a trial of the OX40 agonist ivuxolimab. This TCR was sampled from an adult with an advanced solid tumor such as melanoma, head and neck, liver or kidney cancer. The chain's CDR3 is CASSRSDRGFFRNTEAFF. Written as DNA, the CDR3 is TGCGCCAGCAGCCGGTCGGACAGGGGATTTTTTAGGAACACTGAAGCTTTCTTT.